These T cell receptor beta chains were read from a single sample in a study of T cells after yellow fever vaccination. One entry per CDR3 protein, called by TCRdb with MiXCR from the 5' RACE reads. There are roughly 260,000 distinct CDR3 sequences in the sample; about an eighth occur only once, and 0.45% to 0.65% lies in the top ten. The material sequenced was CD4+ T cells sorted from PBMCs, taken 45 days after the yellow fever booster vaccination. The receptors stem from a man aged 30 to 39 who received the YFV17D yellow fever vaccine. Both conserved end residues are part of each CDR3. The order of the fields is CDR3 DNA, CDR3 protein, clone size, V gene, D gene, J gene. A D gene is named only where the DNA matches it firmly. Only part of the rows carry a size: once, few, many, or a class if the clone is expanded.

CDR3nt: TGTGCCAGCAGTACGGACTGGTTTTCGACAGATACGCAGTATTTT
CDR3aa: CASSTDWFSTDTQYF
abundance: NA
v_gene: TRBV12-3/TRBV12-4
d_gene: NA
j_gene: TRBJ2-3

CDR3nt: TGTGCCAGCAGTTTGACAGGGGCGTCTCAGCCCCAGCATTTT
CDR3aa: CASSLTGASQPQHF
abundance: few
v_gene: TRBV6-2/TRBV6-3
d_gene: TRBD1
j_gene: TRBJ1-5

CDR3nt: TGTGCCAGCAGCAGGGACAACGAGGACGAGCAGTACTTC
CDR3aa: CASSRDNEDEQYF
abundance: NA
v_gene: TRBV7-2
d_gene: NA
j_gene: TRBJ2-7

CDR3nt: TGTGCCAGCAGCAGGGCCAACGTCCTGACTTTC
CDR3aa: CASSRANVLTF
abundance: NA
v_gene: TRBV5-6
d_gene: NA
j_gene: TRBJ2-6

CDR3nt: TGTGCCAGCAGTCTTTCAGGGTCCCATGGCTACACCTTC
CDR3aa: CASSLSGSHGYTF
abundance: few
v_gene: TRBV5-4
d_gene: NA
j_gene: TRBJ1-2

CDR3nt: TGTGCCAGCAGTGGACATAGCGGGAGACGTATCTACGAGCAGTACTTC
CDR3aa: CASSGHSGRRIYEQYF
abundance: NA
v_gene: TRBV6-1
d_gene: TRBD2
j_gene: TRBJ2-7

CDR3nt: TGTGCCAGCAGTTCACAGGCGGGAGGGTTCAATGAGCAGTTCTTC
CDR3aa: CASSSQAGGFNEQFF
abundance: many
v_gene: TRBV27
d_gene: TRBD2
j_gene: TRBJ2-1

CDR3nt: TGCGCCAGCAGCCAAGCGAACCAACCCCCAGATACGCAGTATTTT
CDR3aa: CASSQANQPPDTQYF
abundance: few
v_gene: TRBV4-3
d_gene: NA
j_gene: TRBJ2-3

CDR3nt: TGCAGTGCTAGAGATGCGGGAGGAAACACAGATACGCAGTATTTT
CDR3aa: CSARDAGGNTDTQYF
abundance: few
v_gene: TRBV20-1
d_gene: TRBD2
j_gene: TRBJ2-3

CDR3nt: TGTGCCAGCAGCTCCCCGGTCCGGGAAGGGTACACCGGGGAGCTGTTTTTT
CDR3aa: CASSSPVREGYTGELFF
abundance: NA
v_gene: TRBV5-6
d_gene: NA
j_gene: TRBJ2-2

CDR3nt: TGCGCCAGCAGCGGGACTAGTGGAAACCCCTACGAGCAGTACTTC
CDR3aa: CASSGTSGNPYEQYF
abundance: many
v_gene: TRBV5-1
d_gene: TRBD2
j_gene: TRBJ2-7

CDR3nt: TGCAGTGCCCGCCGACTAGCGGGAGGGGAGCAGTACTTC
CDR3aa: CSARRLAGGEQYF
abundance: few
v_gene: TRBV20-1
d_gene: TRBD2
j_gene: TRBJ2-7

CDR3nt: TGTGCCAGCAGCTCCATCCAATGGGACAGGGGGACTAATGAAAAACTGTTTTTT
CDR3aa: CASSSIQWDRGTNEKLFF
abundance: few
v_gene: TRBV11-2
d_gene: TRBD1
j_gene: TRBJ1-4

CDR3nt: TGTGCCAGCAGTTTATCCTACGCGTACGAGCAGTACTTC
CDR3aa: CASSLSYAYEQYF
abundance: NA
v_gene: TRBV28
d_gene: NA
j_gene: TRBJ2-7

CDR3nt: TGCGCCAGCAGCGGGGCCACCACGGATACGCAGTATTTT
CDR3aa: CASSGATTDTQYF
abundance: NA
v_gene: TRBV5-1
d_gene: NA
j_gene: TRBJ2-3

CDR3nt: TGCGCCAGCAGCCAAGGAGGGCTTAGGGACGAGCAGTACTTC
CDR3aa: CASSQGGLRDEQYF
abundance: NA
v_gene: TRBV4-3
d_gene: NA
j_gene: TRBJ2-7

CDR3nt: TGTGCCAGCAGCTTAGCGGGAGGGACGACAGATACGCAGTATTTT
CDR3aa: CASSLAGGTTDTQYF
abundance: NA
v_gene: TRBV7-2
d_gene: TRBD2
j_gene: TRBJ2-3

CDR3nt: TGTGCCAGCAGCTTAGAGGTCCTCGGACAAGAGCAGTTCTTC
CDR3aa: CASSLEVLGQEQFF
abundance: few
v_gene: TRBV7-2
d_gene: NA
j_gene: TRBJ2-1